This T cell receptor beta chain was sequenced during a study of CD8+CD57+ T cells in acquired aplastic anemia. Study in general: CD4+ and CD8+ cells, once sorted, gave DNA averaging 3.2 ug. Study-level results: Overlap between patients and controls comprised 25 to 30 CD8+ CDR3 sequences.

Patients chosen for sequencing had CD8+CD57+ cells that had expanded, as shown by flow cytometry. The CDR3 extends over 13 amino acids. CDR1 and CDR2 from the germline V gene are LGHDT and YNNKEL (reference sequence). Between the trimmed V and J ends, which lost 0 bases and 0 bases, there was a span of 3 bases. This clonotype occurred many times. The antigen is unknown. It was genomic DNA that served as the template for profiling TCR beta VDJ and CDR3. Via MiXCR, TCRdb re-called the reads, giving one row per CDR3 protein. The repertoire holds more than 200,000 distinct CDR3 sequences, almost 50% seen once, with around 20% in the top ten.

This receptor was identified in a human donor with aplastic anemia. The material sequenced was sorted CD4+, CD8+, or CD8+CD57+ T cells (not recorded which) from PBMCs. This chain joins TRBV3-1 and TRBJ2-7; D not certain. DNA for the CDR3: TGTGCCAGCAGCCAAGATCCCTCCTACGAGCAGTACTTC. Its translation is CASSQDPSYEQYF.